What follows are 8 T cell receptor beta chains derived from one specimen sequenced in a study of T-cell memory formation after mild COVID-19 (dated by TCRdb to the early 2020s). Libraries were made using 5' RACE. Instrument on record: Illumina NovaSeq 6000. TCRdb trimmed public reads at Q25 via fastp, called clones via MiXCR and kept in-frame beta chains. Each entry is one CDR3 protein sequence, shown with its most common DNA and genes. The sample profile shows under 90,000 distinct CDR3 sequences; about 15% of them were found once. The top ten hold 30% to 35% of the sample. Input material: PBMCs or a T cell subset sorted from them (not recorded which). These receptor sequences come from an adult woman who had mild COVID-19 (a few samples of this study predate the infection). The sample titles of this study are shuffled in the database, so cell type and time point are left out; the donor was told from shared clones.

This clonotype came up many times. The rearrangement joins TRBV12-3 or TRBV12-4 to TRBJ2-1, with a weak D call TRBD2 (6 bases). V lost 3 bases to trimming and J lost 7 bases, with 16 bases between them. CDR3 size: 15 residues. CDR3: CASSFPWTTPNEQFF. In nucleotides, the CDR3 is TGTGCCAGCAGTTTCCCCTGGACTACACCTAATGAGCAGTTCTTC.

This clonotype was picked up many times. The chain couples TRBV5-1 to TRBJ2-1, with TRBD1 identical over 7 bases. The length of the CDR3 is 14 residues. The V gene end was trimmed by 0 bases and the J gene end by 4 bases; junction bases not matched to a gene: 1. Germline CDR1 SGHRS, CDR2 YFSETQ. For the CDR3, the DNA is TGCGCCAGCAGCTTGGGGGACAGTTACAATGAGCAGTTCTTC. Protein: CASSLGDSYNEQFF.

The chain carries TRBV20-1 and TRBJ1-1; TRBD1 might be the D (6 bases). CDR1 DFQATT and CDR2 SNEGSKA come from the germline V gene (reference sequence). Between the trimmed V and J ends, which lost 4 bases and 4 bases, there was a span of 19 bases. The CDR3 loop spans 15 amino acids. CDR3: CSAKSRGQGFTEAFF. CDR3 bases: TGCAGTGCTAAATCTCGCGGGCAGGGGTTCACTGAAGCTTTCTTT.

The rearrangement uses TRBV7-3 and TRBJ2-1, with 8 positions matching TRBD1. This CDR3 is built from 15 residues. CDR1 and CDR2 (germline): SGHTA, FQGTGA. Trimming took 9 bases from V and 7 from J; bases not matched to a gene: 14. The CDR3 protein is CARSHERTGRNEQFF. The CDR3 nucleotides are TGTGCCAGAAGCCATGAAAGGACAGGGAGGAATGAGCAGTTCTTC.

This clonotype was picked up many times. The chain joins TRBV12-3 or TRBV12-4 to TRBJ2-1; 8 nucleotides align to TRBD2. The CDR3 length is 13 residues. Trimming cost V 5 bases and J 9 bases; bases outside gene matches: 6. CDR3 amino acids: CASSTGGAGEQFF. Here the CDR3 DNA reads TGTGCCAGCAGTACCGGGGGGGCCGGTGAGCAGTTCTTC.

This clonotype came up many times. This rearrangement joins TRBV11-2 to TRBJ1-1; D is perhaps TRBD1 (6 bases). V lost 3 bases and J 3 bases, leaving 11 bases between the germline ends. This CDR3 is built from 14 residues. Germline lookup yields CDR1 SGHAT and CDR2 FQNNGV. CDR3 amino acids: CASSFGGFDTEAFF. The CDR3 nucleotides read TGTGCCAGCAGCTTCGGGGGCTTCGACACTGAAGCTTTCTTT.

The CDR3 DNA is TGTGCCAGCACCGGGGCGGTTTACAATGAGCAGTTCTTC. Protein product: CASTGAVYNEQFF. V usage is TRBV12-3 or TRBV12-4 and J usage is TRBJ2-1; D could derive from TRBD1 or TRBD2 (5 bases each). V was pared by 7 bases and J by 4 bases, with 11 bases between. CDR3 length equals 13 residues.

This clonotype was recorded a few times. CDR3 in DNA: TGTGCCAGCAGCGGAGGGACTAGCGGGGGTAGCTCCTACAATGAGCAGTTCTTC. It encodes CASSGGTSGGSSYNEQFF. The V call is TRBV7-6, the J call TRBJ2-1; 14 bases fit TRBD2. The CDR3 extends over 18 amino acids. Losses at the gene ends were 5 bases for V and 0 bases for J; bases not matched to a gene: 6. Germline V gene data show CDR1 as SGHVS and CDR2 as FNYEAQ.